The 14 T cell receptor beta chains presented below share a single source sample, sequenced in a study of vaccination effects on CD4 cells after COVID-19. Antigen-specific CD4+ T cells were first expanded with viral peptide pools by the ViraFEST assay and only then sequenced. The culture ran for 10 days, and then CD4+ T cells were isolated. Infection with SARS-CoV-2 occurred in the person between March and December 2020, and PCR confirmed it. Assay used: immunoSEQ multiplex PCR; TCRdb lists only in-frame clones, some missing. The table includes 63,000 or so clones, 73% detected once. For these TCRs, the target antigens are not known. The source material was CD4+ T cells from PBMCs cultured with HIV peptides, sampled before COVID-19 vaccination. Sample subset: HIV-1 Nef peptide pool negative control/reference culture. These receptors all come from a human donor who had a prior SARS-CoV-2 infection.

In DNA, the CDR3 is TGTGCTAGTGGTAACACAGGGAACCACACTGAAGCTTTCTTT. Translation gives CASGNTGNHTEAFF. The V and J genes are TRBV12-5 and TRBJ1-1, with D possibly being TRBD1 (6 bases). Trimming shortened V by 5 bases and J by 3 bases, and 13 bases separated the two germline ends. The CDR3 has 14 residues. From germline, CDR1 is LGHNT and CDR2 FRNRAP. The full variable domain, its missing parts supplied by reference TRBV12-5 and TRBJ1-1, is DARVTQTPRHKVTEMGQEVTMRCQPILGHNTVFWYRQTMMQGLELLAYFRNRAPLDDSGMPKDRFSAEMPDATLATLKIQPSEPRDSAVYFCASGNTGNHTEAFFGQGTRLTVV.

V usage is TRBV7-2 and J usage is TRBJ2-7; D is unresolved. Germline V gives CDR1 SGHTA, CDR2 FQGNSA. The V gene lost 5 bases and the J gene lost 3 bases, with 5 bases spanning the gap. The CDR3 spans 11 residues. CDR3 residues: CASSQDYEQYF. The CDR3 coding sequence is TGTGCCAGCAGCCAGGACTACGAGCAGTACTTC.

The V call is TRBV18, the J call TRBJ1-1, with TRBD1 as a possible D gene (6 bases). CDR3 length equals 14 residues. The V and J ends lost 4 bases and 6 bases respectively, with 15 bases between them. Germline V gene data show CDR1 as KGHSH and CDR2 as LQKENI. CDR3 region: CASSLPTGLAEAFF. CDR3 DNA: TGTGCCAGCTCACTCCCGACAGGTCTGGCTGAAGCTTTCTTT.

The V call is TRBV25-1, the J call TRBJ2-7; TRBD1 agrees at 7 bases. The CDR3 consists of 13 residues. V lost 5 bases, J lost 6 bases, and 7 bases stayed unmatched. Germline CDR1 is MGHDK and CDR2 is SYGVNS. The DNA of the CDR3 is TGTGCCAGCAGTCGCCCAGACAGGGCCGAGCAGTACTTC. This codes for CASSRPDRAEQYF.

This clone was seen just once. The V and J genes are TRBV28 and TRBJ1-2; D uncertain. Trimming pared 6 bases from V and 4 bases from J, leaving 21 bases between. Germline V gene data show CDR1 as MDHEN and CDR2 as SYDVKM. The CDR3 length is 16 residues. In DNA form, the CDR3 reads TGTGCCAGCAGACTGAAACACCCCCCAATAGGCTATGGCTACACCTTC. It is translated as CASRLKHPPIGYGYTF.

V and J are TRBV9 and TRBJ2-3, with 9 bases identical to TRBD2. CDR3 length equals 14 residues. With 0 bases clipped from V and 7 bases from J, the junction kept 3 bases outside the gene matches. In germline, CDR1 is SGDLS, CDR2 YYNGEE. CDR3 coding DNA: TGTGCCAGCAGCGTAGCGCTAGCGGGGAATACGCAGTATTTT. Amino acids: CASSVALAGNTQYF.

In its sample, this clone was seen a few times. The chain carries TRBV19 and TRBJ2-7; D ambiguous. The CDR3 covers 12 residues. V was trimmed by 5 bases and J by 7 bases, leaving 12 bases between them. The germline gives CDR1 LNHDA, CDR2 SQIVND (reference sequence). In DNA, the CDR3 is TGTGCCAGTAGTGTCGGACCTGGTGAGCAGTACTTC. Translation: CASSVGPGEQYF.

The rearrangement links TRBV2 to TRBJ2-3; D possibly corresponds to TRBD2 (6 bases). CDR1 is SNHLY, CDR2 FYNNEI, per germline. CDR3 length: 12 residues. V was clipped by 7 bases and J by 8 bases, with 13 bases between them. DNA for the CDR3: TGTGCCAGCACCGGGGACTTAAGTACGCAGTATTTT. Its protein is CASTGDLSTQYF.

This rearrangement joins TRBV6-6 to TRBJ2-5; 9 positions agree with TRBD1. CDR1 and CDR2 from the germline V gene are MNHNY and SVGAGI (reference sequence). The CDR3 sequence is 15 residues long. The V gene end was trimmed by 5 bases and the J gene end by 7 bases; junction bases not matched to a gene: 11. Here the CDR3 reads CASSHRDREGWTQYF. The CDR3 DNA sequence: TGTGCCAGCAGTCACCGGGACAGGGAAGGGTGGACCCAGTACTTC.

The V call is TRBV18, the J call TRBJ2-7; 10 bases align to TRBD1. Per the germline V gene, CDR1 is KGHSH and CDR2 is LQKENI. Trimming cost V 3 bases and J 0 bases; bases outside gene matches: 2. The CDR3 has 15 amino acids. CDR3 loop: CASSPGTGASYEQYF. The CDR3 nucleotides read TGTGCCAGCTCACCCGGGACAGGGGCCTCCTACGAGCAGTACTTC.

This chain links TRBV4-3 with TRBJ2-5; 13 nucleotides align to TRBD2. The CDR3 length is 18 residues. J was trimmed by 4 bases and V by 4 bases; bases with no gene match: 12. Germline assignment: CDR1 LGHNA and CDR2 YSLEER. The DNA for the CDR3 is TGCGCCAGCAGCCCCGGACTAGCGGGAGATCTACGGGGAGAGACCCAGTACTTC. This encodes CASSPGLAGDLRGETQYF.

This sequence joins TRBV9 and TRBJ1-2, with no clear D. The length of the CDR3 is 13 residues. Germline CDR1 and CDR2: SGDLS and YYNGEE. Trimming shortened V by 3 bases and J by 4 bases, and 10 bases separated the two germline ends. The DNA for the CDR3 is TGTGCCAGCAGCGGGCGGACGGCCTATGGCTACACCTTC. Its protein product is CASSGRTAYGYTF.

This chain connects TRBV4-2 to TRBJ2-2, with 9 positions matching TRBD1. Germline V gives CDR1 LGHNA, CDR2 YNFKEQ. V shed 4 bases and J 8 bases; nucleotides not matched to a gene: 14. This CDR3 region has 17 residues. CDR3 region: CASSPPSGTGQTGELFF. CDR3 nucleotides: TGTGCCAGCAGCCCACCCTCCGGGACAGGGCAAACGGGGGAGCTGTTTTTT.

The rearrangement links TRBV19 to TRBJ1-5, with TRBD1 matching over 7 bases. Germline values: CDR1 LNHDA, CDR2 SQIVND (reference sequence). V shed 5 bases and J 4 bases; nucleotides not matched to a gene: 14. This CDR3 has 17 amino acids. The CDR3 DNA is TGTGCCAGTAGTGTATCTCACAGGGGTGTCTTTAATCAGCCCCAGCATTTT. Amino acid sequence: CASSVSHRGVFNQPQHF.